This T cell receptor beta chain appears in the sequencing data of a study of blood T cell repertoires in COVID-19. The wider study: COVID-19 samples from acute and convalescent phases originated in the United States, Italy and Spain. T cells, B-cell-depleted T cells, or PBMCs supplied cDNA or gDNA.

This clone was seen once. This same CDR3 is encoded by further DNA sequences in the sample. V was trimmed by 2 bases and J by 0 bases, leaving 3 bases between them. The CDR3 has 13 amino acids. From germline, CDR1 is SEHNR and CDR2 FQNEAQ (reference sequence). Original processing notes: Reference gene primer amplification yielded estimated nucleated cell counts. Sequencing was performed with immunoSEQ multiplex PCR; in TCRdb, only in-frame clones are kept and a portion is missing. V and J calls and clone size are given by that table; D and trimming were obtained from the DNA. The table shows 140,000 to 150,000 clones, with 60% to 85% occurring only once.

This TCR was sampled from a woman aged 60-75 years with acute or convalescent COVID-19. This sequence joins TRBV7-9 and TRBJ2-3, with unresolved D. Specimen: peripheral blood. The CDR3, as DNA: TGTGCCAGCAGCTTATTAAGCACAGATACGCAGTATTTT. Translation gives CASSLLSTDTQYF.